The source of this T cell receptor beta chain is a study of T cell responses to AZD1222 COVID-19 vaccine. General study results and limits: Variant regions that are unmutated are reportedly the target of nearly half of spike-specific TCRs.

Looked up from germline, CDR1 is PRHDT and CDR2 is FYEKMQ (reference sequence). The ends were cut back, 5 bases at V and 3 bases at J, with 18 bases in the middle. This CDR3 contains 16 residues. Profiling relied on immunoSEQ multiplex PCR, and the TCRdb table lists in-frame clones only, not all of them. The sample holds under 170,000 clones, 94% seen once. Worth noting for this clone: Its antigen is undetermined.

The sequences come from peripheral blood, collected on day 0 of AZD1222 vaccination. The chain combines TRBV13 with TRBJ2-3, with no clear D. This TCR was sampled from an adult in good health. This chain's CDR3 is CASSPQGIDPTDTQYF. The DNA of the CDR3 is TGTGCCAGCAGCCCCCAAGGGATAGACCCGACAGATACGCAGTATTTT. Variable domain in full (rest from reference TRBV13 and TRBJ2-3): AAGVIQSPRHLIKEKRETATLKCYPIPRHDTVYWYQQGPGQDPQFLISFYEKMQSDKGSIPDRFSAQQFSDYHSELNMSSLELGDSALYFCASSPQGIDPTDTQYFGPGTRLTVL.